A single sample gave rise to the 17 T cell receptor beta chains below, sequenced in a study of blood T cells in healthy people across ages (dated by TCRdb to 2015 to 2017). The library was obtained by 5' RACE. Sequencing instrument: Illumina HiSeq 2500. A second PCR of about 6 to 11 cycles was performed with a sample-barcoded 5' primer and a J-beta primer mix. TCRdb redid the processing of the public reads, applying fastp at Q25 and MiXCR, and retained in-frame beta chains. For every CDR3 protein sequence, its rows merge into one entry that carries the most common genes and DNA. This sample is represented by around 800,000 distinct CDR3 sequences; less than 60% of them were singletons. In total, the top ten clones hold over 15% of the sample. Material: blood. All receptors derive from an older man in good health.

This clonotype came up a few times. The rearrangement links TRBV7-2 to TRBJ2-7; D possibly uses TRBD1 or TRBD2 (5 bases each). Germline assignment: CDR1 SGHTA and CDR2 FQGNSA. The CDR3 has 15 residues. V lost 1 base, J lost 3 bases, and 13 bases lay in between. CDR3 in amino acids: CASSLDGGGHYEQYF. CDR3 nucleotide sequence: TGTGCCAGCAGCTTAGATGGGGGTGGGCACTACGAGCAGTACTTC.

About this clonotype: At one end the junction does not follow the germline gene, possibly because of a read error. The V gene is TRBV7-2, the J gene TRBJ2-2; perhaps D is TRBD1 or TRBD2 (5 bases each). This CDR3 spans 12 amino acids. Per the germline V gene, CDR1 is SGHTA and CDR2 is FQGNSA. The CDR3 reads CASSEPRGRLFF. Written as DNA, the CDR3 is TGCGCCAGCAGCGAACCCCGGGGCAGGCTGTTTTTT.

The chain links TRBV7-2 to TRBJ2-7; a possible D gene is TRBD1 (6 bases). The CDR3 covers 15 residues. V shed 0 bases and J shed 2 bases, with 11 bases lying between them. Germline CDR1 is SGHTA and CDR2 is FQGNSA. Here the CDR3 DNA reads TGTGCCAGCAGCTTAGCGACAGGTGTGCCCTACGAGCAGTACTTC. This translates into CASSLATGVPYEQYF.

In this sample, this clonotype turned up many times. The V call is TRBV29-1, the J call TRBJ2-5; D call uncertain. Deletions cut 4 bases from V and 2 bases from J, with 5 bases between. Germline CDR1 SQVTM, CDR2 ANQGSEA. This CDR3 has 11 residues. CDR3 DNA: TGCAGCGTTGCCACACAAGAGACCCAGTACTTC. It codes for CSVATQETQYF.

The CDR3 DNA follows: TGTGCCACCAGCAATTTGGAACTAGTCTCAGATACGCAGTATTTT. Protein product: CATSNLELVSDTQYF. This chain links TRBV15 with TRBJ2-3; weak D call: TRBD2 (5 bases). The CDR3 contains 15 residues. CDR1 is LNHNV and CDR2 is YYDKDF in the germline V gene (reference sequence). V was clipped by 4 bases and J by 4 bases, with 15 bases between them.

This clonotype was recorded a few times. This rearrangement joins TRBV29-1 to TRBJ2-7; 14 bases fit TRBD2. Germline CDR1 SQVTM, CDR2 ANQGSEA. The V segment lost 3 bases and the J segment 0 bases; nucleotides outside the gene matches: 1. The CDR3 is 15 amino acids. CDR3 sequence (DNA): TGCAGCGTTGAGGGACTAGCGGGGGCCTCCTACGAGCAGTACTTC. Its protein is CSVEGLAGASYEQYF.

V is TRBV7-9 and J is TRBJ2-2; D unclear. CDR1 SEHNR and CDR2 FQNEAQ come from the germline V gene (reference sequence). Trimming left V 7 bases short and J 3 bases short, with 3 bases between. CDR3 size: 11 residues. The CDR3 DNA follows: TGTGCCAGCACCGACACCGGGGAGCTGTTTTTT. As protein: CASTDTGELFF.

In DNA form, the CDR3 reads TGCGCCAGCAGCCCCAGTCGTGGTAGCGGCGAGCAGTACTTC. As protein: CASSPSRGSGEQYF. The chain couples TRBV4-3 to TRBJ2-5, with D perhaps TRBD2 (6 bases). The J call is doubtful: the DNA matches TRBJ2-7 better. CDR1 LGHNA and CDR2 YSLEER come from the germline V gene. The CDR3 covers 14 residues.

This sequence joins TRBV5-1 and TRBJ2-5; 10 bases align to TRBD2. CDR1 and CDR2 (germline): SGHRS, YFSETQ. V lost 2 bases, J lost 0 bases, and 4 bases stayed unmatched. The CDR3 consists of 16 residues. CDR3 sequence: CASSFGAGGYQETQYF. CDR3 DNA sequence: TGCGCCAGCAGCTTCGGAGCGGGGGGGTACCAAGAGACCCAGTACTTC.

This clonotype occurred a few times. For the CDR3, the DNA is TGTGCCAGCGGCCTCAGGGGGGGGTACAATGAGCAGTTCTTC. It yields the protein CASGLRGGYNEQFF. This rearrangement joins TRBV5-5 to TRBJ2-1; D assignment may be TRBD1 or TRBD2 (7 bases each). Looked up from germline, CDR1 is SGHKS and CDR2 is YYEKEE (reference sequence). Between the trimmed V and J ends, which lost 7 bases and 4 bases, there was a span of 15 bases. The CDR3 is 14 residues long.

Worth noting for this clonotype: This clone may be a read error of a much larger clone one base away. The chain has TRBV5-1 and TRBJ2-7; D ambiguous. TRBJ2-5 explains the end of the DNA better; the J call may be wrong. Germline loops: CDR1 SGHRS, CDR2 YFSETQ. CDR3 size: 15 residues. Here the CDR3 reads CASSMVASLTETQYF. The CDR3 DNA follows: TGCGCCAGCAGCATGGTTGCTAGTCTCACTGAGACCCAGTACTTC.

V gene TRBV7-2 combines with J gene TRBJ2-5; unclear D gene. The CDR3 covers 14 residues. Trimming pared 1 base from V and 5 bases from J, leaving 11 bases between. Germline CDR1 reads SGHTA; CDR2 reads FQGNSA. CDR3 coding DNA: TGTGCCAGCAGCTTAGGTTTCGAGAGGGAGACCCAGTACTTC. It encodes CASSLGFERETQYF.

The chain recombines TRBV5-6 with TRBJ1-2, with D perhaps matching TRBD1 (6 bases). The CDR3 contains 15 residues. Looked up from germline, CDR1 is SGHDT and CDR2 is YYEEEE. V was shortened by 2 bases and J by 2 bases, with 13 bases between the two germline ends. Here the CDR3 DNA reads TGTGCCAGCAGCTTTGCCCCCCAGGGGAACTATGGCTACACCTTC. Its translation: CASSFAPQGNYGYTF.

The rearrangement joins TRBV12-3 or TRBV12-4 to TRBJ2-7, with 13 bases matching TRBD2. This CDR3 region has 13 residues. V shed 9 bases and J 10 bases; nucleotides not matched to a gene: 9. The CDR3 DNA is TGTGCCAGTTGGACTAGCGGGAGTGAGGCCCAGTACTTC. Protein: CASWTSGSEAQYF.

This clonotype was picked up one time. The genes are TRBV6-2 or TRBV6-3 and TRBJ2-2, with D perhaps being TRBD1 or TRBD2 (7 bases each). V shed 8 bases and J shed 4 bases, with 11 bases lying between them. The V gene's germline CDR1 is MNHEY and CDR2 SVGEGT. The CDR3 is 13 amino acids. The CDR3 sequence is CASLRGGTGELFF. As DNA, the CDR3 is TGTGCCAGCCTCAGGGGGGGCACCGGGGAGCTGTTTTTT.

This clonotype has just a few counts. The chain couples TRBV10-3 to TRBJ2-5; no reliable D call. CDR1 is ENHRY, CDR2 SYGVKD, per germline. Trimming removed 3 bases from V and 1 base from J, with 12 bases in between. The CDR3 contains 15 residues. CDR3 amino acids: CAISDDGFPQETQYF. CDR3 in DNA: TGTGCCATCAGTGATGATGGGTTTCCCCAAGAGACCCAGTACTTC.

This clonotype has just a few counts. The chain recombines TRBV20-1 with TRBJ1-4, with D unresolved. The CDR3 extends over 13 amino acids. The V end was cut by 1 base, the J end by 0 bases, with 3 bases between. The germline V gene has CDR1 DFQATT and CDR2 SNEGSKA (reference sequence). The CDR3 is CSARVPTNEKLFF. DNA for the CDR3: TGCAGTGCTAGAGTCCCAACTAATGAAAAACTGTTTTTT.